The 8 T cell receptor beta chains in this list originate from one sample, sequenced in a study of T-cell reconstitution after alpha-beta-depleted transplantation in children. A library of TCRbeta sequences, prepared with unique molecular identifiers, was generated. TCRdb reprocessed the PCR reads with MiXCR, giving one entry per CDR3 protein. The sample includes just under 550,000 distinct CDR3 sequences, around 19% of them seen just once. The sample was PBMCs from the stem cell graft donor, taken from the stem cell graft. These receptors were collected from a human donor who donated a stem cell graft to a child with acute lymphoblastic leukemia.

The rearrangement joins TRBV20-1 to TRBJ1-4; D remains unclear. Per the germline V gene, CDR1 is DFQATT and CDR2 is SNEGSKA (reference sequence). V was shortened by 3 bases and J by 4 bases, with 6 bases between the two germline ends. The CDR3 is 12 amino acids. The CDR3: CSARGSNEKLFF. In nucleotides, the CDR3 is TGCAGTGCTAGGGGTAGTAATGAAAAACTGTTTTTT.

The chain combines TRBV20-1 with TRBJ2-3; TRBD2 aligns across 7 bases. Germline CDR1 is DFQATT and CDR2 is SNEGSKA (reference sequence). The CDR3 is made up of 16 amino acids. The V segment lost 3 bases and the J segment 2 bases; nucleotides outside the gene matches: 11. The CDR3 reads CSASGAETSPTDTQYF. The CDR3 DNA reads TGCAGTGCTAGCGGGGCGGAGACTAGCCCCACAGATACGCAGTATTTT.

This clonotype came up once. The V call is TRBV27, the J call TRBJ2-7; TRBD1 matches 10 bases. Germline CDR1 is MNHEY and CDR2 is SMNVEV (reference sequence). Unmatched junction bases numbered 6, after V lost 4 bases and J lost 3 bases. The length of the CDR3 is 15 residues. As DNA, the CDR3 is TGTGCCAGCAGTTCCCGACAGGGGGCTTTCTACGAGCAGTACTTC. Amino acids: CASSSRQGAFYEQYF.

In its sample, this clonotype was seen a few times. The DNA of the CDR3 is TGTGCCAGCAGCCGTCTGACAGGGGAAGAGACCCAGTACTTC. Translating it yields CASSRLTGEETQYF. The chain joins TRBV7-9 to TRBJ2-5, with TRBD1 identical over 8 bases. V was clipped by 5 bases and J by 3 bases; unmatched bases: 5. The germline V gene has CDR1 SEHNR and CDR2 FQNEAQ (reference sequence). The CDR3 length is 14 residues.

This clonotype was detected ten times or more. The CDR3 region is CASSPRRDTYQPQHF. CDR3 coding DNA: TGTGCCAGCAGCCCGCGACGGGACACCTATCAGCCCCAGCATTTT. The chain recombines TRBV7-8 with TRBJ1-5; TRBD1 might be the D (6 bases). Trimming took off 5 bases at V and 5 bases at J, with 16 bases between the two ends. CDR1 and CDR2 from the germline V gene are SGHVS and FQNEAQ. CDR3 size: 15 residues.

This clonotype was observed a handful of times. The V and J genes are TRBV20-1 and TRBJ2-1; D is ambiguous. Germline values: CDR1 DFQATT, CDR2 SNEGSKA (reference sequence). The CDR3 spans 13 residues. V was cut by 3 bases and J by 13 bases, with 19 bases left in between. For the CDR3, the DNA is TGCAGTGCTAGCGGAAGAGTTGGGAACCAACAGTTCTTC. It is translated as CSASGRVGNQQFF.

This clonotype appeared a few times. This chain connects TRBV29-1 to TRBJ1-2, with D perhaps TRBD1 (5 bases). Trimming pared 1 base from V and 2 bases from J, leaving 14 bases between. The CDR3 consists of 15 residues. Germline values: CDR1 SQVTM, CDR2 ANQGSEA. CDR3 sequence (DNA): TGCAGCGTTGAAGGGGGTGCCCGGGGGAACTATGGCTACACCTTC. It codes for CSVEGGARGNYGYTF. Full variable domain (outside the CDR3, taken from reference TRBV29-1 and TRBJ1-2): SAVISQKPSRDICQRGTSLTIQCQVDSQVTMMFWYRQQPGQSLTLIATANQGSEATYESGFVIDKFPISRPNLTFSTLTVSNMSPEDSSIYLCSVEGGARGNYGYTFGSGTRLTVV.

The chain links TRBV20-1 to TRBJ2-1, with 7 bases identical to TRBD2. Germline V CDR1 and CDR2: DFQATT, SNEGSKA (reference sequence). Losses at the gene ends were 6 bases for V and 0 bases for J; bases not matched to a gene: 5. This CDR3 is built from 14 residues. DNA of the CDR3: TGCAGTGCGGTCGGGAGGAGCTCCTACAATGAGCAGTTCTTC. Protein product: CSAVGRSSYNEQFF.